The 25 T cell receptor beta chains presented below share a single source sample, sequenced in a study of cytomegalovirus exposure and HLA in healthy donors. Use of 60 Vbeta and 13 Jbeta primers characterized the PCR. TCRdb's copy holds only in-frame clones and misses some; the assay was immunoSEQ multiplex PCR. The sample contains around 180,000 clones, approximately 79% of which appear only once. The sequenced sample consisted of PBMCs. These receptors were collected from a woman aged 40 to 55 in good health and CMV-seronegative.

This clone was observed a few times. In nucleotides, the CDR3 is TGCAGCGTTGTAATAGCGGGGGGGCGAGAGACCCAGTACTTC. It codes for CSVVIAGGRETQYF. This rearrangement joins TRBV29-1 to TRBJ2-5; 11 bases align to TRBD2. There are 14 residues in the CDR3. With 4 bases clipped from V and 4 bases from J, the junction kept 5 bases outside the gene matches. Germline CDR1 and CDR2: SQVTM and ANQGSEA.

This clone has just one count. The J gene is TRBJ2-3, the V gene TRBV27; no reliable D call. This CDR3 contains 13 residues. Germline V CDR1 and CDR2: MNHEY, SMNVEV (reference sequence). Deletions cut 5 bases from V and 0 bases from J, with 6 bases between. The CDR3 is CASSIYSTDTQYF. The DNA of the CDR3 is TGTGCCAGCAGTATTTATAGCACAGATACGCAGTATTTT.

The CDR3: CASSEDWGYEQYF. The CDR3 bases are TGTGCCAGCAGCGAGGACTGGGGATACGAGCAGTACTTC. The V gene is TRBV9, the J gene TRBJ2-7, with D possibly TRBD2 on 5 matching bases. The CDR3 spans 13 residues. V dropped 3 bases and J dropped 4 bases, with 11 bases sitting between them. From germline, CDR1 is SGDLS and CDR2 YYNGEE.

V and J are TRBV5-1 and TRBJ2-5; 9 bases agree with TRBD1. This CDR3 spans 15 amino acids. Germline V gives CDR1 SGHRS, CDR2 YFSETQ. J gave up 2 bases and V 3 bases, and 5 bases lay outside the gene matches. DNA for the CDR3: TGCGCCAGCAGCTCCGGGACAGGGAGTCAAGAGACCCAGTACTTC. Residues: CASSSGTGSQETQYF. Full variable domain (remainder filled in from reference TRBV5-1 and TRBJ2-5): KAGVTQTPRYLIKTRGQQVTLSCSPISGHRSVSWYQQTPGQGLQFLFEYFSETQRNKGNFPGRFSGRQFSNSRSEMNVSTLELGDSALYLCASSSGTGSQETQYFGPGTRLLVL.

This sequence joins TRBV11-3 and TRBJ1-1; 7 nucleotides agree with TRBD1. The CDR3 length is 15 residues. The V gene end was trimmed by 5 bases and the J gene end by 1 base; junction bases not matched to a gene: 7. The germline CDR1 and CDR2 sequences are SGHNT and YENEEA. This CDR3 reads CASSKQGLGNTEAFF. The CDR3 nucleotides read TGTGCCAGCAGCAAACAGGGGCTTGGGAACACTGAAGCTTTCTTT.

The chain uses TRBV28 and TRBJ1-5; 8 nucleotides align to TRBD1. J lost 5 bases, V lost 1 base, and 4 bases had no gene match. CDR3 length equals 15 residues. CDR1 MDHEN and CDR2 SYDVKM come from the germline V gene. The CDR3 is CASSLSGQGDQPQHF. The CDR3 nucleotides read TGTGCCAGCAGTTTATCCGGACAGGGTGATCAGCCCCAGCATTTT.

This CDR3 is CASSPEYYGYTF. CDR3 nucleotide sequence: TGTGCCAGCAGCCCAGAATACTATGGCTACACCTTC. This chain joins TRBV13 and TRBJ1-2, with D unresolved. CDR1 is PRHDT, CDR2 FYEKMQ, per germline (reference sequence). With 5 bases removed from V and 3 bases from J, the gap between germline ends came to 7 bases. This CDR3 is built from 12 residues.

Notes on this clone: The junction departs from germline at one end; a sequencing error may be responsible. The rearrangement links TRBV5-4 to TRBJ2-4; 7 nucleotides line up with TRBD1. This CDR3 is 15 amino acids long. In germline, CDR1 is SGHNT, CDR2 YYREEE (reference sequence). In nucleotides, the CDR3 is TGTGCCAGCAGCCTCCCCGGGACAGCCGAAAACATTCAGTACTTC. Its protein product is CASSLPGTAENIQYF.

The chain combines TRBV29-1 with TRBJ2-5, with 7 positions matching TRBD1. Per germline, CDR1 SQVTM and CDR2 ANQGSEA. CDR3 size: 15 residues. V dropped 4 bases and J dropped 5; count of bases not matched to a gene: 13. CDR3 bases: TGCAGCGTTGCGGTCCTAACAGGGGCGCGGGAGACCCAGTACTTC. It yields the protein CSVAVLTGARETQYF.

The genes are TRBV7-9 and TRBJ1-5; the match to TRBD1 covers 8 bases. The CDR3 is made up of 15 amino acids. J gave up 4 bases and V 1 base, and 3 bases lay outside the gene matches. The germline V gene encodes CDR1 SEHNR and CDR2 FQNEAQ (reference sequence). For the CDR3, the DNA is TGTGCCAGCAGCTTAGGCAGGGGGCAAAATCAGCCCCAGCATTTT. Translated, it gives CASSLGRGQNQPQHF.

The chain uses TRBV28 and TRBJ2-7; D is possibly TRBD2 (6 bases). Looked up from germline, CDR1 is MDHEN and CDR2 is SYDVKM. The CDR3 loop spans 14 amino acids. V lost 5 bases and J 0 bases, leaving 11 bases between the germline ends. The CDR3 protein is CASSSGPSSYEQYF. CDR3 nucleotides: TGTGCCAGCAGTAGCGGGCCTAGCTCCTACGAGCAGTACTTC.

The V call is TRBV11-3, the J call TRBJ2-5; 7 nucleotides line up with TRBD1. CDR1 and CDR2 (germline): SGHNT, YENEEA. Trimming took 4 bases from V and 2 from J; bases not matched to a gene: 4. The CDR3 runs to 14 residues. The DNA of the CDR3 is TGTGCCAGCAGCTCCAGGGACAGTCAAGAGACCCAGTACTTC. Its translation: CASSSRDSQETQYF.

The chain has TRBV9 and TRBJ2-5; D is perhaps TRBD2 (5 bases). Trimming cost V 8 bases and J 6 bases, with 8 bases left between them. CDR3 size: 10 residues. The germline V gene has CDR1 SGDLS and CDR2 YYNGEE. The CDR3 here is CASGGQTQYF. The CDR3 nucleotides are TGTGCCAGTGGAGGCCAGACCCAGTACTTC.

The chain has TRBV27 and TRBJ2-3, with D possibly being TRBD2 (5 bases). Trimming left V 7 bases short and J 1 base short, with 15 bases between. Germline loops: CDR1 MNHEY, CDR2 SMNVEV (reference sequence). This CDR3 has 15 amino acids. CDR3: CASTQRRPRTDTQYF. Here the CDR3 DNA reads TGTGCCAGCACCCAGCGGAGACCACGCACAGATACGCAGTATTTT.

This rearrangement joins TRBV6-5 to TRBJ2-7; maybe TRBD1 (5 bases). The CDR3 sequence is 12 residues long. Germline loops: CDR1 MNHEY, CDR2 SVGAGI. V lost 5 bases, J lost 7 bases, and 12 bases lay in between. The CDR3 region is CASSPGHLEQYF. In DNA, the CDR3 is TGTGCCAGCAGTCCAGGACATTTAGAGCAGTACTTC.

The chain combines TRBV19 with TRBJ2-5, with 9 bases identical to TRBD1. Germline CDR1 is LNHDA and CDR2 is SQIVND (reference sequence). V shed 2 bases and J 4 bases; nucleotides not matched to a gene: 8. This CDR3 spans 16 amino acids. In DNA form, the CDR3 reads TGTGCCAGTAGTATAAGGACAGGGGATTGGAGAGAGACCCAGTACTTC. Encoded protein: CASSIRTGDWRETQYF.

V is TRBV30 and J is TRBJ1-1, with D maybe TRBD1 (5 bases). Trimming pared 3 bases from V and 4 bases from J, leaving 12 bases between. CDR3 length equals 13 residues. Germline loops: CDR1 GTSNPN, CDR2 SVGIG (reference sequence). The CDR3 DNA reads TGTGCCTGGAGCATACAGGTGGCCACTGAAGCTTTCTTT. Residues: CAWSIQVATEAFF. The full variable domain, in which reference TRBV30 and TRBJ1-1 provide the parts outside the CDR3, is SQTIHQWPATLVQPVGSPLSLECTVEGTSNPNLYWYRQAAGRGLQLLFYSVGIGQISSEVPQNLSASRPQDRQFILSSKKLLLSDSGFYLCAWSIQVATEAFFGQGTRLTVV.

The chain employs TRBV28 and TRBJ1-5, with D tentatively TRBD1 (6 bases). V gave up 6 bases and J gave up 3 bases, with 12 bases separating them. The CDR3 covers 14 residues. Germline lookup yields CDR1 MDHEN and CDR2 SYDVKM. The chain's CDR3 is CASRQGGYNQPQHF. The CDR3 region has the DNA TGTGCCAGCAGACAAGGGGGATACAATCAGCCCCAGCATTTT.

This rearrangement joins TRBV6-1 to TRBJ2-2, with a weak D call TRBD1 (6 bases). The CDR3 spans 15 residues. Germline assignment: CDR1 MNHNS and CDR2 SASEGT. V was clipped by 2 bases and J by 4 bases, with 11 bases between them. The CDR3 sequence: CASSELQGTTGELFF. The CDR3 DNA reads TGTGCCAGCAGTGAATTACAGGGTACCACCGGGGAGCTGTTTTTT.

The CDR3 region has the DNA TGCAGCGTTGAAGTAAGGGGTTCCTACAATGAGCAGTTCTTC. Its protein is CSVEVRGSYNEQFF. The J gene is TRBJ2-1, the V gene TRBV29-1, with D maybe TRBD1 (5 bases). V dropped 1 base and J dropped 1 base, with 8 bases sitting between them. The germline V gene encodes CDR1 SQVTM and CDR2 ANQGSEA. The CDR3 extends over 14 amino acids.

The chain employs TRBV29-1 and TRBJ2-3; maybe TRBD2 (6 bases). The CDR3 spans 13 residues. V was clipped by 7 bases and J by 4 bases, with 15 bases between them. The germline CDR1 and CDR2 sequences are SQVTM and ANQGSEA. In DNA form, the CDR3 reads TGCAGCGGGGGGGAAAGGTACGCAGATACGCAGTATTTT. It encodes CSGGERYADTQYF.

V gene TRBV9 combines with J gene TRBJ2-2, with D possibly TRBD2 on 5 matching bases. V was cut by 0 bases and J by 3 bases, with 9 bases left in between. Germline V CDR1 and CDR2: SGDLS, YYNGEE. This CDR3 is 15 amino acids long. The CDR3, as DNA: TGTGCCAGCAGCGTAGCCGGGATGGACACCGGGGAGCTGTTTTTT. The encoded protein is CASSVAGMDTGELFF.

The V gene is TRBV4-3, the J gene TRBJ2-3; 10 bases agree with TRBD2. Germline V gives CDR1 LGHNA, CDR2 YSLEER. V shed 1 base and J 3 bases; nucleotides not matched to a gene: 7. This CDR3 comprises 17 residues. The CDR3 region has the DNA TGCGCCAGCAGCCAAGTTCGGACTAGCGGATTTACAGATACGCAGTATTTT. This codes for CASSQVRTSGFTDTQYF.

This rearrangement joins TRBV30 to TRBJ1-2; no definite D call. The germline CDR1 and CDR2 sequences are GTSNPN and SVGIG (reference sequence). The CDR3 is made up of 12 amino acids. With 4 bases removed from V and 3 bases from J, the gap between germline ends came to 9 bases. CDR3 nucleotide sequence: TGTGCCTGGAATAGAGATCACTATGGCTACACCTTC. This translates into CAWNRDHYGYTF.

J is TRBJ2-5 and V is TRBV29-1; TRBD2 is a possible D gene (7 bases). The V and J ends lost 4 bases and 2 bases respectively, with 14 bases between them. Germline V lookup: CDR1 SQVTM, CDR2 ANQGSEA. The CDR3 sequence is 14 residues long. In DNA, the CDR3 is TGCAGCGTTGTAAGGGGGGGCGGACAAGAGACCCAGTACTTC. Translating it yields CSVVRGGGQETQYF. The full variable domain, its missing parts supplied by reference TRBV29-1 and TRBJ2-5, is SAVISQKPSRDICQRGTSLTIQCQVDSQVTMMFWYRQQPGQSLTLIATANQGSEATYESGFVIDKFPISRPNLTFSTLTVSNMSPEDSSIYLCSVVRGGGQETQYFGPGTRLLVL.